Following are 20 T cell receptor beta chains from one sample sequenced in a study of blood T cell repertoires in COVID-19. The repertoire was sequenced with immunoSEQ multiplex PCR; TCRdb's copy has only in-frame clones and lacks some. The sample comprises 70,000 to 90,000 clones, roughly 87% of which are singletons, and 3.5% to 4% rests with the top ten. The specimen was peripheral blood. These TCRs come from a man aged 60-69 years with acute or convalescent COVID-19.

V and J are TRBV5-1 and TRBJ2-7; 8 bases align to TRBD1. The V segment lost 2 bases and the J segment 0 bases; nucleotides outside the gene matches: 4. CDR1 is SGHRS and CDR2 is YFSETQ in the germline V gene. This CDR3 is built from 15 residues. The CDR3 DNA reads TGCGCCAGCAGCTTCCGGGACAGGAGCTCCTACGAGCAGTACTTC. It is translated as CASSFRDRSSYEQYF.

This clone was found once. The V gene is TRBV6-5, the J gene TRBJ1-6; D ambiguous. V lost 2 bases and J 14 bases, leaving 19 bases between the germline ends. CDR3 length: 15 residues. Germline assignment: CDR1 MNHEY and CDR2 SVGAGI. CDR3 coding DNA: TGTGCCAGCAGTTACGGTAGCTCCGATATGATCACCCTCCACTTT. It codes for CASSYGSSDMITLHF.

A single count supports this clone. The V call is TRBV5-1, the J call TRBJ1-3; D is uncertain. Germline assignment: CDR1 SGHRS and CDR2 YFSETQ. The CDR3 has 13 amino acids. The V and J ends lost 5 bases and 0 bases respectively, with 6 bases between them. CDR3 protein: CASRTSSGNTIYF. CDR3 nucleotides: TGCGCCAGCAGAACCAGCTCTGGAAACACCATATATTTT.

V and J are TRBV7-6 and TRBJ2-7; the D gene is possibly TRBD2 (5 bases). V was cut by 5 bases and J by 5 bases, with 22 bases left in between. CDR1 and CDR2 (germline): SGHVS, FNYEAQ. The CDR3 runs 16 residues. The CDR3 is CASSPRRGRGLDEQYF. The CDR3, as DNA: TGTGCCAGCAGCCCCCGTCGGGGTCGAGGGCTCGACGAGCAGTACTTC.

This clone has just a few counts. V and J are TRBV4-2 and TRBJ1-6; D is perhaps TRBD1 (5 bases). Looked up from germline, CDR1 is LGHNA and CDR2 is YNFKEQ. The CDR3 spans 16 residues. V lost 4 bases, J lost 0 bases, and 10 bases lay in between. The CDR3 sequence: CASSPPRGSYNSPLHF. Written as DNA, the CDR3 is TGTGCCAGCAGCCCCCCAAGGGGCTCCTATAATTCACCCCTCCACTTT.

The J gene is TRBJ2-3, the V gene TRBV4-2, with 8 bases matching TRBD2. The CDR3 runs 15 residues. Per the germline V gene, CDR1 is LGHNA and CDR2 is YNFKEQ. The V and J ends lost 4 bases and 5 bases, in that order; junction bases with no gene match: 8. The CDR3 loop reads CASSPGGPFLDTQYF. CDR3 sequence (DNA): TGTGCCAGCAGCCCGGGAGGGCCATTCTTAGATACGCAGTATTTT.

The chain joins TRBV6-5 to TRBJ1-3; D gene unclear. The CDR3 runs 16 residues. Trimming took 4 bases from V and 4 from J, leaving 17 bases between them. Looked up from germline, CDR1 is MNHEY and CDR2 is SVGAGI. This CDR3 reads CASSSVGLISGNTIYF. The CDR3 coding sequence is TGTGCCAGCAGTTCGGTTGGACTGATCTCGGGAAACACCATATATTTT.

The table lists this clone with a few counts. The chain couples TRBV6-5 to TRBJ2-1; D uncertain. In germline, CDR1 is MNHEY, CDR2 SVGAGI. The CDR3 runs to 12 residues. V lost 8 bases to trimming and J lost 4 bases, with 9 bases between them. This CDR3 reads CASDLRYNEQFF. CDR3 in DNA: TGTGCCAGCGACCTGAGGTACAATGAGCAGTTCTTC.

The chain couples TRBV5-6 to TRBJ1-2; D gene uncertain. Germline loops: CDR1 SGHDT, CDR2 YYEEEE. The ends were cut back, 1 base at V and 2 bases at J, with 3 bases in the middle. The CDR3 covers 12 residues. The CDR3 is CASSLLNYGYTF. The CDR3 nucleotides read TGTGCCAGCAGCTTGCTGAACTATGGCTACACCTTC.

The chain has TRBV4-3 and TRBJ2-3, with 13 bases identical to TRBD2. Losses at the gene ends were 3 bases for V and 4 bases for J; bases not matched to a gene: 4. In germline, CDR1 is LGHNA, CDR2 YSLEER. The CDR3 sequence is 16 residues long. CDR3 region: CASSHGLAGAPDTQYF. The DNA for the CDR3 is TGCGCCAGCAGCCATGGACTAGCGGGGGCCCCAGATACGCAGTATTTT.

V and J are TRBV5-8 and TRBJ2-5; D might be TRBD1 (6 bases). The V and J ends lost 3 bases and 4 bases respectively, with 19 bases between them. This CDR3 contains 16 residues. The germline V gene has CDR1 SGHTS and CDR2 YDEGEE. The CDR3 sequence is CASSYTRGSLGETQYF. The CDR3 region has the DNA TGTGCCAGCAGCTACACCAGGGGAAGTCTAGGAGAGACCCAGTACTTC.

In its sample, this clone was seen a few times. The rearrangement uses TRBV19 and TRBJ1-1, with 7 bases fitting TRBD1. The V and J ends lost 5 bases and 1 base, in that order; junction bases with no gene match: 10. Germline-derived CDR1 and CDR2 are LNHDA and SQIVND (reference sequence). CDR3 length: 16 amino acids. CDR3 nucleotides: TGTGCCAGTAGTTTTCCCCTCAGGGGGGCGAACACTGAAGCTTTCTTT. This translates into CASSFPLRGANTEAFF.

J is TRBJ2-7 and V is TRBV27; a possible D gene is TRBD2 (7 bases). V was cut by 8 bases and J by 8 bases, with 16 bases left in between. The CDR3 runs 12 residues. In germline, CDR1 is MNHEY, CDR2 SMNVEV (reference sequence). CDR3 DNA sequence: TGTGCCAGCGGCCATGGGGGGGGCCAGCAGTACTTC. Translating gives CASGHGGGQQYF.

The chain carries TRBV20-1 and TRBJ1-5, with D possibly matching TRBD1 (5 bases). V was trimmed by 3 bases and J by 4 bases, leaving 16 bases between them. Germline V lookup: CDR1 DFQATT, CDR2 SNEGSKA (reference sequence). This CDR3 has 15 residues. The CDR3 DNA reads TGCAGTGCTAGTTACGGGGGTTCCTCGAATCAGCCCCAGCATTTT. This encodes CSASYGGSSNQPQHF.

This clone turned up a few times. The CDR3 spells CASSDGLANNEQFF. The CDR3 DNA sequence: TGTGCCAGCAGTGATGGACTAGCGAACAATGAGCAGTTCTTC. The chain employs TRBV2 and TRBJ2-1; TRBD2 agrees at 9 bases. The CDR3 consists of 14 residues. Per the germline V gene, CDR1 is SNHLY and CDR2 is FYNNEI. Trimming took 3 bases from V and 5 from J; bases not matched to a gene: 2.

The rearrangement links TRBV10-3 to TRBJ1-2; 11 positions agree with TRBD1. The germline gives CDR1 ENHRY, CDR2 SYGVKD. Trimming cost V 6 bases and J 8 bases; bases outside gene matches: 2. The CDR3 loop spans 12 amino acids. CDR3 region: CAIRGQGGGYTF. CDR3 bases: TGTGCCATCAGGGGACAGGGGGGAGGCTACACCTTC.

The chain combines TRBV10-3 with TRBJ1-1; TRBD1 might be the D (6 bases). The CDR3 contains 13 residues. Between the trimmed V and J ends, which lost 7 bases and 4 bases, there was a span of 13 bases. Germline CDR1 ENHRY, CDR2 SYGVKD. The CDR3 loop is CAINTGYGTEAFF. The CDR3 coding sequence is TGTGCCATCAATACAGGGTATGGCACTGAAGCTTTCTTT.

The chain employs TRBV4-2 and TRBJ1-4, with a tentative D call TRBD1 (5 bases). This CDR3 contains 15 residues. Per germline, CDR1 LGHNA and CDR2 YNFKEQ. The V and J ends lost 2 bases and 8 bases respectively, with 15 bases between them. In DNA form, the CDR3 reads TGTGCCAGCAGCCAAAGTGGGGGGGTCGAAGAAAAACTGTTTTTT. This sequence encodes CASSQSGGVEEKLFF.

V usage is TRBV6-5 and J usage is TRBJ2-2; a possible D gene is TRBD1 (6 bases). Germline V gene data show CDR1 as MNHEY and CDR2 as SVGAGI. The CDR3 loop spans 13 amino acids. The V and J ends lost 7 bases and 6 bases respectively, with 12 bases between them. CDR3 nucleotides: TGTGCCAGCAAGCTACAGGGTTCCGGGGAGCTGTTTTTT. This codes for CASKLQGSGELFF.

The CDR3 is CASSPGGSYEQYF. The CDR3 bases are TGTGCCAGCAGCCCTGGGGGGAGCTACGAGCAGTACTTC. This rearrangement joins TRBV11-2 to TRBJ2-7, with D possibly being TRBD2 (6 bases). With 5 bases removed from V and 3 bases from J, the gap between germline ends came to 11 bases. The germline V gene has CDR1 SGHAT and CDR2 FQNNGV. CDR3 size: 13 residues.